This T cell receptor beta chain was captured by sequencing in a study of blood T cell repertoires in COVID-19. Study-wide context: COVID-19 samples from acute and convalescent phases originated in the United States, Italy and Spain. Sources were T cells, B-cell-depleted T cells, or PBMCs; the material itself was cDNA or gDNA.

Germline V lookup: CDR1 SQVTM, CDR2 ANQGSEA. The CDR3 contains 12 residues. J was trimmed by 5 bases and V by 3 bases; bases with no gene match: 3. In the authors' workflow: Using reference gene primer amplification, nucleated cell counts were estimated. Some clones are missing from TCRdb's copy, which holds only in-frame ones; the method was immunoSEQ multiplex PCR. For V, J and clone size, that table is used; D and trimming come from the DNA. The table lists more than 150,000 clones, roughly four fifths of them singletons. The receptor's source is a human donor in a cohort sampled during active COVID-19. Material for sequencing was peripheral blood. The gene calls are TRBV29-1 and TRBJ1-1; TRBD1 aligns across 7 bases. CDR3 region: CSVDDRETEAFF. The DNA for the CDR3 is TGCAGCGTTGATGACAGGGAGACTGAAGCTTTCTTT. Full variable domain (rest looked up from reference TRBV29-1 and TRBJ1-1): SAVISQKPSRDICQRGTSLTIQCQVDSQVTMMFWYRQQPGQSLTLIATANQGSEATYESGFVIDKFPISRPNLTFSTLTVSNMSPEDSSIYLCSVDDRETEAFFGQGTRLTVV.